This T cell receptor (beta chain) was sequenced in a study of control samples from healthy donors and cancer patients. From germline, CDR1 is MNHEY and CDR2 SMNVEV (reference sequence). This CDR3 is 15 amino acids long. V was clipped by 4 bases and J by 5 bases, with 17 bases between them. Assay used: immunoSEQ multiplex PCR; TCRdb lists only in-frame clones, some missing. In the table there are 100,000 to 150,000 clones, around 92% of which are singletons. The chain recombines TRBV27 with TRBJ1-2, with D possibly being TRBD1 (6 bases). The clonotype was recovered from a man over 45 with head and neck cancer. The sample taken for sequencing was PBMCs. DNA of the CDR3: TGTGCCAGCAGTTCGCTCCTGATAGGGGGTTATGGCTACACCTTC. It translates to CASSSLLIGGYGYTF.